One sample yielded the 11 T cell receptor beta chains listed below, sequenced in a study of T cells in localized non-small cell lung cancer. The repertoire was sequenced with immunoSEQ multiplex PCR; TCRdb's copy has only in-frame clones and lacks some. There are 30,000 to 45,000 clones in the sample; about 83% occur only once, and about 7% lies in the top ten. Sequences were derived from peripheral blood, sampled before any cancer treatment. These receptors were collected from a woman aged 35 to 75 with stage I lung adenocarcinoma.

V and J are TRBV6-1 and TRBJ2-3, with D uncertain. The CDR3 is 13 residues long. V lost 5 bases and J lost 3, with 9 bases in between. CDR1 is MNHNS and CDR2 is SASEGT in the germline V gene. CDR3 sequence: CASSNPATDTQYF. The CDR3 region has the DNA TGTGCCAGCAGTAACCCGGCTACAGATACGCAGTATTTT.

This rearrangement joins TRBV11-1 to TRBJ1-4; unclear D gene. Germline CDR1 SGHAT, CDR2 FQDESV (reference sequence). This CDR3 region has 14 residues. With 5 bases removed from V and 8 bases from J, the gap between germline ends came to 15 bases. CDR3 amino acids: CASSKGRVNEKLFF. The CDR3 DNA reads TGTGCCAGCAGCAAAGGTCGGGTTAACGAAAAACTGTTTTTT.

The chain carries TRBV7-8 and TRBJ2-3, with D tentatively TRBD2 (5 bases). V gave up 11 bases and J gave up 2 bases, with 14 bases separating them. CDR3 length: 13 residues. Germline CDR1 reads SGHVS; CDR2 reads FQNEAQ. CDR3 region: CAGGRLLTDTQYF. CDR3 bases: TGTGCCGGCGGGCGCCTCCTCACAGATACGCAGTATTTT.

The DNA for the CDR3 is TGTGCCACGTCCCGAGGGGGCGGTGGCACTGAAGCTTTCTTT. As protein: CATSRGGGGTEAFF. V is TRBV19 and J is TRBJ1-1, with 7 bases aligning to TRBD1. The CDR3 loop spans 14 amino acids. The trim removed 10 bases at V and 4 bases at J, leaving 12 bases unmatched. Germline V gives CDR1 LNHDA, CDR2 SQIVND (reference sequence).

The V and J genes are TRBV27 and TRBJ2-6, with 7 nucleotides matching TRBD1. CDR1 and CDR2 (germline): MNHEY, SMNVEV (reference sequence). CDR3 length equals 16 residues. The ends lost 2 bases at V and 4 bases at J; junction bases unmatched: 5. The DNA of the CDR3 is TGTGCCAGCAGTTTAGAGGGGGCTAGGGGGGCCAACGTCCTGACTTTC. Residues: CASSLEGARGANVLTF.

This clone has a single count. This chain joins TRBV19 and TRBJ1-1; D not resolved. The CDR3 runs to 15 residues. V lost 3 bases, J lost 0 bases, and 11 bases lay in between. From germline, CDR1 is LNHDA and CDR2 SQIVND (reference sequence). The CDR3 bases are TGTGCCAGTAGTATCGGTAGCGGGTTGAACACTGAAGCTTTCTTT. Protein product: CASSIGSGLNTEAFF. The full variable domain, with the rest looked up from reference TRBV19 and TRBJ1-1, is DGGITQSPKYLFRKEGQNVTLSCEQNLNHDAMYWYRQDPGQGLRLIYYSQIVNDFQKGDIAEGYSVSREKKESFPLTVTSAQKNPTAFYLCASSIGSGLNTEAFFGQGTRLTVV.

The chain recombines TRBV13 with TRBJ2-7; 8 bases fit TRBD2. CDR3 size: 17 residues. The germline V gene encodes CDR1 PRHDT and CDR2 FYEKMQ (reference sequence). V shed 0 bases and J 3 bases; nucleotides not matched to a gene: 10. CDR3 DNA: TGTGCCAGCAGCTTAGGCGGGGGGGCCTACCCCGTCTACGAGCAGTACTTC. It encodes CASSLGGGAYPVYEQYF.

This rearrangement joins TRBV5-1 to TRBJ2-5; D call uncertain. The germline V gene has CDR1 SGHRS and CDR2 YFSETQ. CDR3 size: 12 residues. Trimming pared 0 bases from V and 0 bases from J, leaving 0 bases between. This chain's CDR3 is CASSLDQETQYF. In nucleotides, the CDR3 is TGCGCCAGCAGCTTGGACCAAGAGACCCAGTACTTC. Full variable domain (outside the CDR3, taken from reference TRBV5-1 and TRBJ2-5): KAGVTQTPRYLIKTRGQQVTLSCSPISGHRSVSWYQQTPGQGLQFLFEYFSETQRNKGNFPGRFSGRQFSNSRSEMNVSTLELGDSALYLCASSLDQETQYFGPGTRLLVL.

The chain employs TRBV5-1 and TRBJ1-2, with 7 bases lining up with TRBD1. In germline, CDR1 is SGHRS, CDR2 YFSETQ. The CDR3 is 14 amino acids. The trim removed 2 bases at V and 0 bases at J, leaving 1 base unmatched. This CDR3 reads CASSLGTANYGYTF. The CDR3 coding sequence is TGCGCCAGCAGCTTAGGGACAGCTAACTATGGCTACACCTTC.

V usage is TRBV6-1 and J usage is TRBJ1-5, with D possibly matching TRBD1 (5 bases). The V gene lost 0 bases and the J gene lost 4 bases, with 10 bases spanning the gap. Germline CDR1 MNHNS, CDR2 SASEGT. The CDR3 is 15 amino acids. In nucleotides, the CDR3 is TGTGCCAGCAGTGAAGCAGGGACCGCAAATCAGCCCCAGCATTTT. As protein: CASSEAGTANQPQHF.

The chain carries TRBV30 and TRBJ1-1; D is unclear. CDR3 size: 13 residues. Trimming left V 0 bases short and J 6 bases short, with 11 bases between. Germline lookup yields CDR1 GTSNPN and CDR2 SVGIG (reference sequence). The CDR3 spells CAWSVLRRAEAFF. In DNA, the CDR3 is TGTGCCTGGAGTGTACTTCGCCGGGCTGAAGCTTTCTTT. The whole variable domain, filled in from reference TRBV30 and TRBJ1-1, reads SQTIHQWPATLVQPVGSPLSLECTVEGTSNPNLYWYRQAAGRGLQLLFYSVGIGQISSEVPQNLSASRPQDRQFILSSKKLLLSDSGFYLCAWSVLRRAEAFFGQGTRLTVV.